This T cell receptor (beta chain) was sequenced in a study of CD8 T cells in ankylosing spondylitis. Study-wide results and limits: Significantly higher representation of disease-linked clones was reported for matched ankylosing spondylitis synovial fluid. Previously reported in reactive arthritis synovial fluid and blood were some of the motif variants. What appeared characteristic of ankylosing spondylitis blood was a TCR beta motif of several highly homologous variants. As for the disease-linked clones, they showed a CD8+ phenotype and occurred at relatively low frequencies in peripheral blood.

Quantitative 5'-RACE was performed with molecular barcodes, and it yielded the TCR beta libraries. TCRdb re-derived calls from the 5' RACE reads in MiXCR, one entry per CDR3 protein. The table records fewer than 500,000 distinct CDR3 sequences, around 24% of them present only once. This clonotype was observed a single time. What it binds is unknown. J gave up 2 bases and V 5 bases, and 5 bases lay outside the gene matches. The CDR3 runs 14 residues. Germline V gene sequence: CDR1 SGHTA, CDR2 FQGTGA. The material sequenced was blood, either unsorted or a sorted T cell fraction (not recorded which). The receptor comes from a male donor with ankylosing spondylitis. The chain recombines TRBV7-3 with TRBJ2-5, with 7 bases aligning to TRBD1. The CDR3 loop reads CASSKGDSQETQYF. In nucleotides, the CDR3 is TGTGCCAGCAGCAAGGGGGACAGTCAAGAGACCCAGTACTTC.